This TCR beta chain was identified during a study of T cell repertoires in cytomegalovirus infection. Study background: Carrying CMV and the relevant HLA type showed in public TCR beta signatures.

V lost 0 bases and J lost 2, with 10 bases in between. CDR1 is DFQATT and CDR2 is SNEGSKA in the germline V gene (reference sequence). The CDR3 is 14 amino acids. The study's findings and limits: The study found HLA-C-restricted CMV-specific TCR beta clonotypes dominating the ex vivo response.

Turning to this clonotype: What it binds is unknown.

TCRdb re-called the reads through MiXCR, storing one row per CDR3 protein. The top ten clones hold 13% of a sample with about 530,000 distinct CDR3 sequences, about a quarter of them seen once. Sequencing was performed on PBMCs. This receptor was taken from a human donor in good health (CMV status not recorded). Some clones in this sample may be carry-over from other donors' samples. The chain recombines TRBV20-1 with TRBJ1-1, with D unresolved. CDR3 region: CSAREALINTEAFF. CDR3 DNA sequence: TGCAGTGCTAGAGAGGCCTTGATTAACACTGAAGCTTTCTTT.